A selection of T cell receptor beta chains follows, all from one sample in a study of blood T cell repertoires in COVID-19. Measured with immunoSEQ multiplex PCR; TCRdb has only the in-frame clones, and not every one. The repertoire includes 200,000 to 250,000 clones, around 90% of them detected once, and roughly 2.7% sits in the top ten. The sequencing input was PBMCs or T cells enriched from blood (not recorded which). These receptors all come from a woman aged 25-40 years who had recovered from COVID-19. CDR3s include the opening cysteine and the closing phenylalanine or tryptophan. Fields, in order: J gene, D gene, V gene, clone size, CDR3 protein, CDR3 DNA. The D gene is left open where the match is weak. The size entry is marked missing in some rows and otherwise reads once, few, many or a size class.

j_gene: TRBJ2-2
d_gene: TRBD1
v_gene: TRBV7-2
abundance: NA
CDR3aa: CASSPRTGTNTGELFF
CDR3nt: TGTGCCAGCAGCCCGCGGACAGGGACGAACACCGGGGAGCTGTTTTTT

j_gene: TRBJ2-5
d_gene: NA
v_gene: TRBV7-9
abundance: NA
CDR3aa: CASSVQGGQETQYF
CDR3nt: TGTGCCAGCAGCGTACAGGGAGGGCAAGAGACCCAGTACTTC

j_gene: TRBJ1-1
d_gene: TRBD1
v_gene: TRBV10-3
abundance: NA
CDR3aa: CAITRTGGLPTEAFF
CDR3nt: TGTGCCATCACCCGGACAGGGGGATTGCCCACTGAAGCTTTCTTT

j_gene: TRBJ1-5
d_gene: NA
v_gene: TRBV5-6
abundance: NA
CDR3aa: CASSRLSGTGNQPQHF
CDR3nt: TGTGCCAGCAGCCGTCTATCAGGCACTGGCAATCAGCCCCAGCATTTT

j_gene: TRBJ1-4
d_gene: NA
v_gene: TRBV28
abundance: once
CDR3aa: CASSLPGREKLFF
CDR3nt: TGTGCCAGCAGTTTACCAGGGCGGGAAAAACTGTTTTTT

j_gene: TRBJ2-5
d_gene: NA
v_gene: TRBV4-3
abundance: once
CDR3aa: CASSQGAGETQYF
CDR3nt: TGCGCCAGCAGCCAAGGGGCAGGTGAGACCCAGTACTTC

j_gene: TRBJ1-5
d_gene: NA
v_gene: TRBV12-3/TRBV12-4
abundance: NA
CDR3aa: CASRAGVGQPQHF
CDR3nt: TGTGCCAGCAGGGCAGGGGTAGGTCAGCCCCAGCATTTT

j_gene: TRBJ2-7
d_gene: NA
v_gene: TRBV7-3
abundance: NA
CDR3aa: CASSLYPTNSYEQYF
CDR3nt: TGTGCCAGCAGCTTATATCCGACAAACTCCTACGAGCAGTACTTC

j_gene: TRBJ1-2
d_gene: NA
v_gene: TRBV6-5
abundance: NA
CDR3aa: CASTPWTDTNYGYTF
CDR3nt: TGTGCCAGCACTCCCTGGACAGATACCAACTATGGCTACACCTTC

j_gene: TRBJ2-3
d_gene: NA
v_gene: TRBV5-1
abundance: NA
CDR3aa: CASSLDQGRTDTQYF
CDR3nt: TGCGCCAGCAGCTTGGATCAGGGTCGCACAGATACGCAGTATTTT

j_gene: TRBJ1-2
d_gene: TRBD1
v_gene: TRBV6-5
abundance: NA
CDR3aa: CASSPPGTGNGYTF
CDR3nt: TGTGCCAGCAGTCCACCCGGGACAGGGAACGGCTACACCTTC

j_gene: TRBJ2-7
d_gene: TRBD1
v_gene: TRBV7-6
abundance: NA
CDR3aa: CASSTNPDRGRIEQYF
CDR3nt: TGTGCCAGCAGCACAAATCCGGACAGGGGGCGTATCGAGCAGTACTTC

j_gene: TRBJ1-2
d_gene: TRBD1
v_gene: TRBV5-1
abundance: NA
CDR3aa: CASSLGGQDIYGYTF
CDR3nt: TGCGCCAGCAGCTTGGGTGGACAGGACATCTATGGCTACACCTTC

j_gene: TRBJ2-5
d_gene: TRBD2
v_gene: TRBV14
abundance: NA
CDR3aa: CASSPLAGGQETQYF
CDR3nt: TGTGCCAGCAGCCCGCTAGCGGGGGGGCAAGAGACCCAGTACTTC

j_gene: TRBJ1-5
d_gene: TRBD1
v_gene: TRBV6-5
abundance: NA
CDR3aa: CASTGGSNQPQHF
CDR3nt: TGTGCCAGCACAGGGGGTAGCAATCAGCCCCAGCATTTT

j_gene: TRBJ1-4
d_gene: TRBD1
v_gene: TRBV29-1
abundance: NA
CDR3aa: CSGSTGGVEKLFF
CDR3nt: TGCAGCGGGTCGACAGGGGGCGTAGAAAAACTGTTTTTT

j_gene: TRBJ2-1
d_gene: NA
v_gene: TRBV16
abundance: once
CDR3aa: CASSQSSVEYNEQFF
CDR3nt: TGTGCCAGCAGCCAATCATCAGTGGAGTACAATGAGCAGTTCTTC

j_gene: TRBJ1-1
d_gene: TRBD1
v_gene: TRBV5-5
abundance: NA
CDR3aa: CASSPPLGTGRSNTEAFF
CDR3nt: TGTGCCAGCAGCCCCCCCCTTGGGACAGGAAGGTCGAACACTGAAGCTTTCTTT

j_gene: TRBJ2-5
d_gene: TRBD2
v_gene: TRBV7-2
abundance: NA
CDR3aa: CASSPGLAEETQYF
CDR3nt: TGTGCCAGCAGCCCGGGACTAGCGGAAGAGACCCAGTACTTC

j_gene: TRBJ1-2
d_gene: NA
v_gene: TRBV6-2/TRBV6-3
abundance: NA
CDR3aa: CASSYLDTIYGYTF
CDR3nt: TGTGCCAGCAGTTACCTGGACACTATCTATGGCTACACCTTC

j_gene: TRBJ2-3
d_gene: NA
v_gene: TRBV7-2
abundance: NA
CDR3aa: CASSSPRTNEETDTQYF
CDR3nt: TGTGCCAGCAGTTCACCACGGACTAACGAGGAGACAGATACGCAGTATTTT

j_gene: TRBJ2-7
d_gene: NA
v_gene: TRBV29-1
abundance: NA
CDR3aa: CSVERGAGEQYF
CDR3nt: TGCAGCGTTGAACGGGGGGCCGGCGAGCAGTACTTC

j_gene: TRBJ1-2
d_gene: TRBD1
v_gene: TRBV3-1/TRBV3-2
abundance: NA
CDR3aa: CASSYGTVFYGYTF
CDR3nt: TGTGCCAGCAGCTACGGGACAGTCTTCTATGGCTACACCTTC

j_gene: TRBJ2-5
d_gene: TRBD1
v_gene: TRBV5-6
abundance: NA
CDR3aa: CASSLEGANQETQYF
CDR3nt: TGTGCCAGCAGCTTGGAGGGGGCGAATCAAGAGACCCAGTACTTC

j_gene: TRBJ2-7
d_gene: TRBD1
v_gene: TRBV7-8
abundance: NA
CDR3aa: CASSEHRGHNLEQYF
CDR3nt: TGTGCCAGCAGCGAGCACAGGGGGCATAACCTCGAGCAGTACTTC

j_gene: TRBJ1-1
d_gene: NA
v_gene: TRBV4-3
abundance: NA
CDR3aa: CASSQQGKGTEAFF
CDR3nt: TGCGCCAGCAGCCAACAGGGCAAGGGGACTGAAGCTTTCTTT

j_gene: TRBJ2-7
d_gene: TRBD1
v_gene: TRBV10-3
abundance: NA
CDR3aa: CAISDQTGVEQYF
CDR3nt: TGTGCCATCAGTGATCAGACAGGGGTAGAGCAGTACTTC

j_gene: TRBJ2-7
d_gene: NA
v_gene: TRBV27
abundance: NA
CDR3aa: CASSSLSTHTYEQYF
CDR3nt: TGTGCCAGCAGTAGTTTGTCGACACATACCTACGAGCAGTACTTC

j_gene: TRBJ1-1
d_gene: TRBD1
v_gene: TRBV13
abundance: NA
CDR3aa: CASRPTGGYTEAFF
CDR3nt: TGTGCCAGCAGACCTACAGGGGGCTACACTGAAGCTTTCTTT

j_gene: TRBJ2-5
d_gene: TRBD2
v_gene: TRBV19
abundance: NA
CDR3aa: CASSIPGLVETQYF
CDR3nt: TGTGCCAGTAGTATTCCCGGACTAGTAGAGACCCAGTACTTC

j_gene: TRBJ1-2
d_gene: NA
v_gene: TRBV7-3
abundance: NA
CDR3aa: CASSLSRTVGVYGYTF
CDR3nt: TGTGCCAGCAGCTTATCCCGGACAGTTGGGGTCTATGGCTACACCTTC

j_gene: TRBJ2-1
d_gene: NA
v_gene: TRBV27
abundance: NA
CDR3aa: CASSLIPSLIVNEQFF
CDR3nt: TGTGCCAGCAGTTTAATACCGAGCCTGATCGTCAATGAGCAGTTCTTC

j_gene: TRBJ1-5
d_gene: TRBD1
v_gene: TRBV15
abundance: NA
CDR3aa: CATSRDRTGGNQPQHF
CDR3nt: TGTGCCACCAGCAGAGATCGAACAGGGGGGAATCAGCCCCAGCATTTT

j_gene: TRBJ1-3
d_gene: TRBD1
v_gene: TRBV7-9
abundance: medium-sized
CDR3aa: CASSFGTVGNTIYF
CDR3nt: TGTGCCAGCAGCTTTGGGACAGTAGGAAACACCATATATTTT

j_gene: TRBJ2-5
d_gene: TRBD1
v_gene: TRBV5-6
abundance: NA
CDR3aa: CASSRQGLAQETQYF
CDR3nt: TGTGCCAGCAGCCGACAGGGTTTGGCACAAGAGACCCAGTACTTC

j_gene: TRBJ1-1
d_gene: NA
v_gene: TRBV25-1
abundance: NA
CDR3aa: CASSAQGFTEAFF
CDR3nt: TGTGCCAGCAGTGCACAGGGTTTCACTGAAGCTTTCTTT

j_gene: TRBJ1-5
d_gene: TRBD1
v_gene: TRBV4-1
abundance: NA
CDR3aa: CASSKGTGIYSNQPQHF
CDR3nt: TGCGCCAGCAGCAAAGGGACAGGAATTTATAGCAATCAGCCCCAGCATTTT

j_gene: TRBJ1-2
d_gene: NA
v_gene: TRBV11-1
abundance: NA
CDR3aa: CASSAGRHYGYTF
CDR3nt: TGTGCCAGCAGCGCGGGACGGCACTATGGCTACACCTTC

j_gene: TRBJ1-4
d_gene: NA
v_gene: TRBV28
abundance: NA
CDR3aa: CASGRGGEKLFF
CDR3nt: TGTGCCAGCGGCCGGGGGGGCGAAAAACTGTTTTTT

j_gene: TRBJ1-5
d_gene: NA
v_gene: TRBV6-5
abundance: NA
CDR3aa: CAGRVNSNQPQHF
CDR3nt: TGTGCCGGGAGGGTGAATAGCAATCAGCCCCAGCATTTT

j_gene: TRBJ2-7
d_gene: NA
v_gene: TRBV19
abundance: NA
CDR3aa: CASSKEGAGREIWDEQYF
CDR3nt: TGTGCCAGTAGTAAGGAGGGTGCGGGACGAGAGATATGGGACGAGCAGTACTTC

j_gene: TRBJ2-2
d_gene: NA
v_gene: TRBV9
abundance: once
CDR3aa: CASSVVPSPETGELFF
CDR3nt: TGTGCCAGCAGCGTAGTTCCTTCACCTGAGACCGGGGAGCTGTTTTTT

j_gene: TRBJ2-1
d_gene: NA
v_gene: TRBV6-5
abundance: NA
CDR3aa: CASSYLNNNEQFF
CDR3nt: TGTGCCAGCAGTTACCTAAATAACAATGAGCAGTTCTTC

j_gene: TRBJ1-5
d_gene: TRBD1
v_gene: TRBV6-5
abundance: NA
CDR3aa: CASSWDRDGQPQHF
CDR3nt: TGTGCCAGCAGCTGGGACAGGGATGGTCAGCCCCAGCATTTT

j_gene: TRBJ1-3
d_gene: NA
v_gene: TRBV4-3
abundance: NA
CDR3aa: CASSPNLGGDGNTIYF
CDR3nt: TGCGCCAGCAGCCCAAACCTTGGGGGGGATGGAAACACCATATATTTT

j_gene: TRBJ1-4
d_gene: TRBD1
v_gene: TRBV9
abundance: NA
CDR3aa: CASSVAGTGRGGNEKLFF
CDR3nt: TGTGCCAGCAGCGTAGCCGGGACAGGCCGAGGAGGTAATGAAAAACTGTTTTTT

j_gene: TRBJ2-2
d_gene: NA
v_gene: TRBV19
abundance: NA
CDR3aa: CASQGEVGLTGELFF
CDR3nt: TGTGCCAGCCAAGGGGAAGTGGGCCTCACCGGGGAGCTGTTTTTT

j_gene: TRBJ2-7
d_gene: TRBD1
v_gene: TRBV4-1
abundance: NA
CDR3aa: CASSQVPGQLPYEQYF
CDR3nt: TGCGCCAGCAGCCAAGTGCCGGGACAGCTACCCTACGAGCAGTACTTC

j_gene: TRBJ2-5
d_gene: TRBD2
v_gene: TRBV6-2/TRBV6-3
abundance: NA
CDR3aa: CASSYSPSGGAETQYF
CDR3nt: TGTGCCAGCAGTTACTCTCCTAGCGGGGGGGCGGAGACCCAGTACTTC

j_gene: TRBJ2-6
d_gene: NA
v_gene: TRBV15
abundance: NA
CDR3aa: CALGAGANVLTF
CDR3nt: TGTGCCCTCGGGGCTGGGGCCAACGTCCTGACTTTC

j_gene: TRBJ1-1
d_gene: NA
v_gene: TRBV6-5
abundance: NA
CDR3aa: CASSFRKNTEAFF
CDR3nt: TGTGCCAGCAGTTTTAGAAAGAACACTGAAGCTTTCTTT

j_gene: TRBJ1-5
d_gene: NA
v_gene: TRBV2
abundance: few
CDR3aa: CASSGNREGQPQHF
CDR3nt: TGTGCCAGCAGTGGGAACAGGGAGGGCCAGCCCCAGCATTTT